Listed here are 27 T cell receptor beta chains from one sample, sequenced in a study of blood T cell repertoires in COVID-19. The protocol was immunoSEQ multiplex PCR, while the TCRdb copy is restricted to in-frame clones and leaves out a portion. The table lists some 80,000 clones, 86% of them singletons. Specimen: peripheral blood. All receptors come from a man aged 50-59 years with active or convalescent COVID-19.

The rearrangement joins TRBV7-2 to TRBJ2-4, with 9 bases aligning to TRBD1. V dropped 2 bases and J dropped 3; count of bases not matched to a gene: 5. CDR3 size: 16 residues. CDR1 is SGHTA and CDR2 is FQGNSA in the germline V gene. The CDR3 sequence: CASSLPTGGGKNIQYF. The CDR3 coding sequence is TGTGCCAGCAGCTTACCGACAGGGGGAGGCAAAAACATTCAGTACTTC.

The chain couples TRBV7-2 to TRBJ1-5, with a weak D call TRBD1 (6 bases). This CDR3 contains 15 residues. With 1 base removed from V and 2 bases from J, the gap between germline ends came to 9 bases. Per the germline V gene, CDR1 is SGHTA and CDR2 is FQGNSA. The CDR3 sequence: CASSLEGHRNQPQHF. Here the CDR3 DNA reads TGTGCCAGCAGCTTAGAGGGACACCGCAATCAGCCCCAGCATTTT. Together with reference TRBV7-2 and TRBJ1-5, the CDR3 gives the full variable domain: GAGVSQSPSNKVTEKGKDVELRCDPISGHTALYWYRQSLGQGLEFLIYFQGNSAPDKSGLPSDRFSAERTGGSVSTLTIQRTQQEDSAVYLCASSLEGHRNQPQHFGDGTRLSIL.

In its sample, this clone was seen once. The chain couples TRBV10-3 to TRBJ1-2; 7 nucleotides line up with TRBD1. Unmatched junction bases numbered 7, after V lost 4 bases and J lost 8 bases. Germline V gene data show CDR1 as ENHRY and CDR2 as SYGVKD. There are 13 residues in the CDR3. Here the CDR3 DNA reads TGTGCCATCAGTGCTACAGGGGCGCGGGGCTACACCTTC. As protein: CAISATGARGYTF.

The V call is TRBV6-1, the J call TRBJ2-2, with 7 nucleotides matching TRBD2. V trimming: 3 bases; J trimming: 5 bases; junction bases outside the gene matches: 3. Germline CDR1 MNHNS, CDR2 SASEGT. The CDR3 is made up of 14 amino acids. Here the CDR3 DNA reads TGTGCCAGCAGTGAGGGCGGGGGAACCGGGGAGCTGTTTTTT. It yields the protein CASSEGGGTGELFF.

The chain recombines TRBV10-1 with TRBJ2-2; D gene uncertain. Germline loops: CDR1 WNHNN, CDR2 SYGVQD (reference sequence). The CDR3 totals 12 residues. V gave up 6 bases and J gave up 5 bases, with 7 bases separating them. The CDR3 loop is CASRETTGELFF. The DNA for the CDR3 is TGCGCCAGCAGAGAGACAACCGGGGAGCTGTTTTTT.

The genes are TRBV12-3 or TRBV12-4 and TRBJ1-2; TRBD1 matches at 7 bases. Trimming at V came to 6 bases and at J to 1 base, leaving 2 bases not matched to a gene. The CDR3 contains 13 residues. In DNA, the CDR3 is TGTGCCAGCAGGCAGGGGGATAACTATGGCTACACCTTC. This gives the protein CASRQGDNYGYTF.

The chain employs TRBV28 and TRBJ1-5; D unresolved. V was cut by 5 bases and J by 3 bases, with 8 bases left in between. This CDR3 is 13 amino acids long. From germline, CDR1 is MDHEN and CDR2 SYDVKM. CDR3: CASSVTVNQPQHF. The CDR3 region has the DNA TGTGCCAGCAGTGTAACGGTCAATCAGCCCCAGCATTTT.

This rearrangement joins TRBV19 to TRBJ2-3; 10 bases line up with TRBD1. Per germline, CDR1 LNHDA and CDR2 SQIVND (reference sequence). V lost 3 bases, J lost 6 bases, and 6 bases stayed unmatched. CDR3 size: 15 residues. The CDR3 here is CASSMRGQGFDTQYF. CDR3 coding DNA: TGTGCCAGTAGTATGAGGGGACAGGGGTTTGATACGCAGTATTTT.

This clone is a singleton in its sample. V and J are TRBV5-4 and TRBJ1-4; D might be TRBD1 (6 bases). Trimming shortened V by 3 bases and J by 3 bases, and 12 bases separated the two germline ends. The CDR3 runs to 15 residues. The germline V gene has CDR1 SGHNT and CDR2 YYREEE (reference sequence). The CDR3 DNA reads TGTGCCAGCAGCTCCAGGGGCGCGGCTAATGAAAAACTGTTTTTT. Translated: CASSSRGAANEKLFF.

For this clone: Other DNA sequences in the same sample also yield this CDR3. J is TRBJ2-7 and V is TRBV5-6; TRBD1 is a possible D gene (6 bases). Germline V lookup: CDR1 SGHDT, CDR2 YYEEEE. Trimming removed 0 bases at V and 4 bases at J, with 8 bases between. The CDR3 contains 13 residues. The CDR3 region is CASSLDRVYEQYF. The CDR3 region has the DNA TGTGCCAGCAGCTTGGACAGGGTGTACGAGCAGTACTTC.

The rearrangement joins TRBV5-6 to TRBJ2-2, with TRBD2 as a possible D gene (6 bases). Germline loops: CDR1 SGHDT, CDR2 YYEEEE. V was cut by 6 bases and J by 6 bases, with 9 bases left in between. The CDR3 runs to 12 residues. For the CDR3, the DNA is TGTGCCAGCACTCGGGGGTCCGGGGAGCTGTTTTTT. This sequence encodes CASTRGSGELFF.

This clone was counted only a few times. The chain links TRBV7-2 to TRBJ2-5; 9 bases line up with TRBD2. V shed 2 bases and J 1 base; nucleotides not matched to a gene: 11. Germline CDR1 is SGHTA and CDR2 is FQGNSA. This CDR3 comprises 18 residues. CDR3 in amino acids: CASSLQAGGPGIQETQYF. The CDR3, as DNA: TGTGCCAGCAGCTTACAAGCGGGGGGCCCCGGAATCCAAGAGACCCAGTACTTC.

In this sample, this clone turned up once. This chain links TRBV24-1 with TRBJ1-3; 7 bases line up with TRBD1. Germline loops: CDR1 KGHDR, CDR2 SFDVKD. The J segment lost 2 bases and the V segment lost 5 bases, leaving 5 bases of the junction unmatched. This CDR3 comprises 15 residues. The CDR3 sequence: CATSGDSGPGNTIYF. The CDR3 region has the DNA TGTGCCACCAGTGGGGACAGTGGGCCTGGAAACACCATATATTTT.

V is TRBV18 and J is TRBJ2-5, with a possible D match to TRBD1 (8 bases). Trimming took 0 bases from V and 1 from J, leaving 12 bases between them. Germline CDR1 KGHSH, CDR2 LQKENI. CDR3 length: 16 amino acids. CDR3 DNA sequence: TGTGCCAGCTCACCACCACAGGGGGGGTCCCAAGAGACCCAGTACTTC. Its translation is CASSPPQGGSQETQYF.

The chain joins TRBV5-6 to TRBJ2-7, with 11 positions matching TRBD1. With 4 bases clipped from V and 5 bases from J, the junction kept 2 bases outside the gene matches. This CDR3 has 13 amino acids. In germline, CDR1 is SGHDT, CDR2 YYEEEE. CDR3 in amino acids: CASSTGQGDEQYF. The CDR3 nucleotides are TGTGCCAGCAGCACGGGACAGGGGGACGAGCAGTACTTC.

The rearrangement joins TRBV2 to TRBJ1-1; 8 nucleotides align to TRBD1. This CDR3 contains 15 residues. V dropped 6 bases and J dropped 0; count of bases not matched to a gene: 6. The germline gives CDR1 SNHLY, CDR2 FYNNEI. CDR3 in DNA: TGTGCCAGCAGCGCGGACAGGGTCATGAACACTGAAGCTTTCTTT. This encodes CASSADRVMNTEAFF.

The rearrangement uses TRBV6-1 and TRBJ1-2; tentative D call: TRBD1 (5 bases). This CDR3 contains 13 residues. The ends were cut back, 1 base at V and 6 bases at J, with 9 bases in the middle. From germline, CDR1 is MNHNS and CDR2 SASEGT. Here the CDR3 DNA reads TGTGCCAGCAGTGAAGTAGGGGTAGATGGCTACACCTTC. Amino acids: CASSEVGVDGYTF.

The chain uses TRBV19 and TRBJ2-1; TRBD1 matches at 9 bases. With V trimmed by 6 bases and J by 7 bases, 10 bases remained unmatched. Germline CDR1 LNHDA, CDR2 SQIVND (reference sequence). The CDR3 length is 15 residues. The CDR3 nucleotides read TGTGCCAGTAGGACCGGACAGGGGTGGGGTAATGAGCAGTTCTTC. Translated: CASRTGQGWGNEQFF.

The chain recombines TRBV11-3 with TRBJ2-1; 9 positions agree with TRBD2. V lost 3 bases and J lost 1; bases outside the gene matches: 4. The V gene's germline CDR1 is SGHNT and CDR2 YENEEA. This CDR3 region has 16 residues. Here the CDR3 reads CASSLGGGASYNEQFF. As DNA, the CDR3 is TGTGCCAGCAGCTTGGGCGGGGGGGCTTCCTACAATGAGCAGTTCTTC. Together with reference TRBV11-3 and TRBJ2-1, the CDR3 gives the full variable domain: EAGVVQSPRYKIIEKKQPVAFWCNPISGHNTLYWYLQNLGQGPELLIRYENEEAVDDSQLPKDRFSAERLKGVDSTLKIQPAELGDSAVYLCASSLGGGASYNEQFFGPGTRLTVL.

This clone was detected only once. CDR3 sequence (DNA): TGTGCCAGCAGTTTGGTCGCAGCGTACGAGACCCAGTACTTC. It translates to CASSLVAAYETQYF. The chain links TRBV27 to TRBJ2-5; no reliable D call. V was pared by 3 bases and J by 5 bases, with 13 bases between. CDR1 MNHEY and CDR2 SMNVEV come from the germline V gene (reference sequence). The CDR3 has 14 residues.

This rearrangement joins TRBV6-4 to TRBJ1-1, with 7 bases lining up with TRBD1. V was clipped by 2 bases and J by 7 bases; unmatched bases: 10. Germline values: CDR1 MRHNA, CDR2 SNTAGT. The CDR3 runs to 15 residues. The CDR3 region has the DNA TGTGCCAGCAGTGACGTACCGGACAGGTACGGTGAAGCTTTCTTT. Translated: CASSDVPDRYGEAFF.

This chain links TRBV15 with TRBJ2-5; 10 bases fit TRBD2. This CDR3 contains 17 residues. Per the germline V gene, CDR1 is LNHNV and CDR2 is YYDKDF (reference sequence). Trimming took 0 bases from V and 5 from J; bases not matched to a gene: 9. CDR3 sequence (DNA): TGTGCCACCAGCAGAGATCGCCCCACTAGCGGGGTCGAGACCCAGTACTTC. Translation gives CATSRDRPTSGVETQYF.

This clone has a handful of counts. The V and J genes are TRBV5-1 and TRBJ1-4; the match to TRBD1 covers 10 bases. After removal of 8 bases from V and 7 bases from J, the junction contained 14 bases not matched to a gene. The germline V gene encodes CDR1 SGHRS and CDR2 YFSETQ. This CDR3 contains 16 residues. CDR3: CASRKPSGTGVEKLFF. The CDR3 nucleotides read TGCGCCAGTCGTAAACCCTCCGGGACAGGGGTTGAAAAACTGTTTTTT.

The chain uses TRBV12-3 or TRBV12-4 and TRBJ2-7; D not certain. V was shortened by 4 bases and J by 7 bases, with 14 bases between the two germline ends. This CDR3 comprises 13 residues. CDR3 in amino acids: CASSYEVVWEQYF. The CDR3 DNA reads TGTGCCAGCAGTTATGAGGTGGTCTGGGAGCAGTACTTC.

This clone has just one count. The chain uses TRBV6-5 and TRBJ1-5; D call uncertain. V shed 8 bases and J shed 4 bases, with 9 bases lying between them. The germline CDR1 and CDR2 sequences are MNHEY and SVGAGI. This CDR3 has 12 residues. CDR3: CASRAGNQPQHF. DNA for the CDR3: TGTGCCAGCCGAGCAGGAAATCAGCCCCAGCATTTT.

This clone was picked up one time. The chain uses TRBV28 and TRBJ1-3; TRBD1 might be the D (5 bases). V gave up 8 bases and J gave up 4 bases, with 18 bases separating them. Germline V gene sequence: CDR1 MDHEN, CDR2 SYDVKM. CDR3 length equals 15 residues. The CDR3 DNA follows: TGTGCCAGCGCCTTTGGGGCCGCTAAAGGAAACACCATATATTTT. Translated: CASAFGAAKGNTIYF.

The chain couples TRBV5-1 to TRBJ1-5; 8 nucleotides line up with TRBD1. Germline loops: CDR1 SGHRS, CDR2 YFSETQ. The J segment lost 5 bases and the V segment lost 0 bases, leaving 4 bases of the junction unmatched. CDR3 length equals 15 residues. The CDR3 DNA sequence: TGCGCCAGCAGCTTGGGGACAGGGTCGTATCAGCCCCAGCATTTT. Its translation: CASSLGTGSYQPQHF.